These 8 T cell receptor beta chains were all obtained from the same sample, sequenced in a study of T cells after somatic rescue of genetic block. Measured with immunoSEQ multiplex PCR; TCRdb has only the in-frame clones, and not every one. There are tens of thousands of clones in the sample; roughly 92% occur only once, and about 2.7% lies in the top ten. Material: peripheral blood mononuclear cells (PBMCs). These receptors were taken from a man between 40 and 49 years old.

The chain uses TRBV5-1 and TRBJ2-3; unclear D gene. This CDR3 has 14 residues. Germline values: CDR1 SGHRS, CDR2 YFSETQ. Trimming took 0 bases from V and 1 from J, leaving 6 bases between them. This CDR3 reads CASSLAGGTDTQYF. CDR3 bases: TGCGCCAGCAGCTTGGCGGGCGGCACAGATACGCAGTATTTT.

In DNA form, the CDR3 reads TGTGCCATCAGTGACTTGTTGAACACTGAAGCTTTCTTT. It codes for CAISDLLNTEAFF. The chain carries TRBV10-3 and TRBJ1-1, with no clear D. Germline-derived CDR1 and CDR2 are ENHRY and SYGVKD. This CDR3 spans 13 amino acids. V lost 3 bases to trimming and J lost 0 bases, with 5 bases between them.

The rearrangement links TRBV6-1 to TRBJ1-5; unclear D gene. The CDR3 consists of 20 residues. In germline, CDR1 is MNHNS, CDR2 SASEGT. Trimming cost V 4 bases and J 2 bases, with 27 bases left between them. The CDR3 DNA sequence: TGTGCCAGCAGTGCAGATCCCTGGGGAGCCCTTGCATTAGGCAATCAGCCCCAGCATTTT. Protein sequence: CASSADPWGALALGNQPQHF.

This rearrangement joins TRBV6-1 to TRBJ2-2; TRBD1 might be the D (5 bases). The germline CDR1 and CDR2 sequences are MNHNS and SASEGT. The CDR3 sequence is 16 residues long. Deletions cut 2 bases from V and 1 base from J, with 11 bases between. CDR3 nucleotides: TGTGCCAGCAGTGAAAGGGCAGGGCTGAACACCGGGGAGCTGTTTTTT. Protein product: CASSERAGLNTGELFF.

J is TRBJ1-5 and V is TRBV28; unclear D gene. The CDR3 totals 17 residues. The V end lost 2 bases, the J end lost 6 bases, and 20 bases lay between the germline ends. Germline V gene data show CDR1 as MDHEN and CDR2 as SYDVKM. The CDR3 loop reads CASSLKGWISVSQPQHF. In nucleotides, the CDR3 is TGTGCCAGCAGTTTAAAGGGTTGGATTAGCGTGTCTCAGCCCCAGCATTTT.

The gene calls are TRBV5-4 and TRBJ1-1, with 10 bases lining up with TRBD1. The junction had 7 bases not matched to a gene; V was cut back by 4 bases and J by 1 base. This CDR3 has 16 amino acids. Germline lookup yields CDR1 SGHNT and CDR2 YYREEE (reference sequence). This CDR3 reads CASSPTGGDSNTEAFF. The CDR3 DNA reads as TGTGCCAGCAGCCCGACAGGGGGCGATTCGAACACTGAAGCTTTCTTT.

V and J are TRBV7-8 and TRBJ2-7; D perhaps matches TRBD1 (6 bases). V lost 2 bases to trimming and J lost 2 bases, with 13 bases between them. This CDR3 is 15 amino acids long. Per germline, CDR1 SGHVS and CDR2 FQNEAQ. Written as DNA, the CDR3 is TGTGCCAGCAGCTTACGTACGGACAGCCCCTACGAGCAGTACTTC. Amino acid sequence: CASSLRTDSPYEQYF. Full variable domain (missing parts from reference TRBV7-8 and TRBJ2-7): GAGVSQSPRYKVAKRGQDVALRCDPISGHVSLFWYQQALGQGPEFLTYFQNEAQLDKSGLPSDRFFAERPEGSVSTLKIQRTQQEDSAVYLCASSLRTDSPYEQYFGPGTRLTVT.

This sequence joins TRBV7-9 and TRBJ2-7, with D perhaps assigned TRBD1 or TRBD2 (6 bases each). Trimming took off 0 bases at V and 0 bases at J, with 18 bases between the two ends. CDR3 length: 18 amino acids. Germline loops: CDR1 SEHNR, CDR2 FQNEAQ (reference sequence). This CDR3 is CASSLAGGSEDDSYEQYF. CDR3 nucleotides: TGTGCCAGCAGCTTAGCGGGGGGCAGTGAGGACGACTCCTACGAGCAGTACTTC.